This section outlines one T cell receptor (beta chain) sequence together with its context. One end of the junction is discordant with germline, which a read error may explain. Use of 60 Vbeta and 13 Jbeta primers characterized the PCR. This table comes from immunoSEQ multiplex PCR, and its TCRdb copy is limited to in-frame clones, with some not included. The sample lists 63,000 or so clones, under 85% occurring once. These data belong to a study of cytomegalovirus exposure and HLA in healthy donors. About the study: When 398 donors were genotyped, roughly four fifths of them were found to fall in the Caucasian-associated ancestry cluster.

The study sampled nominally healthy donors, though unrecorded immune exposures were likely. Material for sequencing was PBMCs. The sequence was collected from a man aged 50 or older in good health and CMV-seronegative.

The CDR3 nucleotides read TGTTCCAGCAGCTTAGGGTCGGGACTTCGGAGGGCTAACTATGGCTACACCTTC. It translates to CSSSLGSGLRRANYGYTF. V and J are TRBV7-9 and TRBJ1-2; D might be TRBD1 (5 bases). CDR1 is SEHNR and CDR2 is FQNEAQ in the germline V gene (reference sequence). CDR3 length: 18 amino acids.